This section outlines one T cell receptor (beta chain) sequence together with its context. The antigen is unknown. This sample stems from a study of T cells after posttransplantation cyclophosphamide. This CDR3 has 15 residues. CDR1 SGHTA and CDR2 FQGTGA come from the germline V gene. Trimming removed 3 bases at V and 2 bases at J, with 11 bases between. Study results and caveats: Later post-transplant blood repertoires were often dominated by donor CD8+ memory clones. Tissue-infiltrating T cells from skin or gut overlapped little with blood T cells. Recipient CMV seropositivity and CMV reactivation strongly tracked TRB clonality.

Profiled with immunoSEQ multiplex PCR; TCRdb holds only in-frame clones, not every one. The sample has 45,000 to 65,000 clones, roughly 86% seen once. This receptor was obtained from a man aged 30-40 years with a blood cancer, CMV-positive, and with a related stem cell donor. This chain joins TRBV7-3 and TRBJ2-1; D possibly corresponds to TRBD2 (6 bases). Sequencing was done on a sample of PBMCs. The CDR3 reads CASSFRVAAYNEQFF. CDR3 DNA sequence: TGTGCCAGCAGCTTTAGGGTAGCGGCCTACAATGAGCAGTTCTTC.